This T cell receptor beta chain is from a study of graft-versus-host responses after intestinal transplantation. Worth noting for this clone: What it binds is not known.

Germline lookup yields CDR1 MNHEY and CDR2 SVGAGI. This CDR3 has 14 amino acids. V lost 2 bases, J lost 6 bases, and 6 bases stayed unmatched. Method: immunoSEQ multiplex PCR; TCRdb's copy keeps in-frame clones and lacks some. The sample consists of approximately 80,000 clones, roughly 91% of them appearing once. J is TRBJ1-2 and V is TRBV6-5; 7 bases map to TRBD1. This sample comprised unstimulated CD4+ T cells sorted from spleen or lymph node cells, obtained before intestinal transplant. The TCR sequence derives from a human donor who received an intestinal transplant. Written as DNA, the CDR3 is TGTGCCAGCAGTTACAGTCCAGGGGGTGATGGCTACACCTTC. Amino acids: CASSYSPGGDGYTF.